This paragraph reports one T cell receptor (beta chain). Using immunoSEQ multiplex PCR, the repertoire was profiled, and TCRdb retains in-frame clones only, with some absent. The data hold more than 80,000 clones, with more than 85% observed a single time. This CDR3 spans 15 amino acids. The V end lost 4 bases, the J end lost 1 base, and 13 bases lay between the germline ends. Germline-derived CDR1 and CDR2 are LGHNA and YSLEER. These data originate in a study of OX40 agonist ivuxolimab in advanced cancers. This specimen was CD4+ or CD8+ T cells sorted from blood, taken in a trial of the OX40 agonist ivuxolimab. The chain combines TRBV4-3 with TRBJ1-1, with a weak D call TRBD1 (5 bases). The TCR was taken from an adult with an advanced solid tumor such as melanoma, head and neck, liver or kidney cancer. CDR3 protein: CASSRDFTGNTEAFF. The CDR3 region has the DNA TGCGCCAGCAGCCGGGACTTCACAGGGAACACTGAAGCTTTCTTT.